Each of the 23 T cell receptor beta chains below was sequenced from the same sample in a study of T cells expressing NK-cell markers. TCRdb re-called the 5' RACE reads; every CDR3 protein appears as one record, without DNA. The sample is made up of roughly 180,000 distinct CDR3 sequences, and the top ten hold roughly 18% of it. The sequenced sample consisted of blood T cells: a sorted CD56 or NKG2C T cell subset, CD4+ or CD8+ T cells, or bulk PBMC T cells (not recorded which). The receptors derive from a woman between 18 and 70 years old in good health.

This CDR3 is CSVEIWGGAGETQYF. The chain has TRBV29-1 and TRBJ2-5; the D gene TCRdb calls, TRBD2, cannot be checked with no DNA. Germline lookup yields CDR1 SQVTM and CDR2 ANQGSEA. The CDR3 loop spans 15 amino acids.

The chain couples TRBV3-1 to TRBJ2-2; TCRdb gives TRBD1 as the D gene, but with no DNA this cannot be confirmed. Germline V CDR1 and CDR2: LGHDT, YNNKEL (reference sequence). This CDR3 region has 16 residues. This CDR3 reads CASSPRSRGGTGELFF.

The chain uses TRBV2 and TRBJ2-2; TCRdb picks TRBD1, but there is no DNA to check that call. This CDR3 comprises 15 residues. In germline, CDR1 is SNHLY, CDR2 FYNNEI. The CDR3 loop is CASLPGLSNTGELFF.

The genes are TRBV5-1 and TRBJ1-2. The CDR3 has 14 residues. Germline assignment: CDR1 SGHRS and CDR2 YFSETQ. The chain's CDR3 is CASSLDVAANGYTF.

The chain is built from TRBV20-1 and TRBJ1-2; TCRdb selects TRBD1, and the lack of DNA leaves this call unchecked. The CDR3 is 15 residues long. Per the germline V gene, CDR1 is DFQATT and CDR2 is SNEGSKA (reference sequence). CDR3 sequence: CSARTGVAGGYGYTF.

The CDR3 is CASSPHRATNEKLFF. This chain joins TRBV4-2 and TRBJ1-4; TCRdb outputs TRBD1, but without DNA this stays unchecked. Germline CDR1 LGHNA, CDR2 YNFKEQ. The CDR3 sequence is 15 residues long.

The chain couples TRBV28 to TRBJ2-3; as DNA is missing, the TRBD2 call by TCRdb cannot be tested. The V gene's germline CDR1 is MDHEN and CDR2 SYDVKM. The CDR3 has 16 residues. This CDR3 is CASRKGRSGSTDTQYF.

The chain carries TRBV20-1 and TRBJ2-3; TCRdb's D gene call, TRBD1, goes unchecked for lack of DNA. CDR1 is DFQATT and CDR2 is SNEGSKA in the germline V gene (reference sequence). The CDR3 spans 15 residues. The CDR3 is CSATNRVWSTDTQYF.

V gene TRBV10-3 combines with J gene TRBJ2-5; TCRdb's D call of TRBD2 is untestable without DNA. The germline CDR1 and CDR2 sequences are ENHRY and SYGVKD. The CDR3 contains 16 residues. This CDR3 reads CAISRPSGPFQETQYF.

The chain links TRBV7-8 to TRBJ2-1; lacking DNA, the TRBD1 call made by TCRdb goes unchecked. Germline V gives CDR1 SGHVS, CDR2 FQNEAQ. The CDR3 has 17 residues. CDR3 residues: CASRAAHPGQQPNEQFF.

This chain links TRBV7-2 with TRBJ1-5; TCRdb selects TRBD1, and the lack of DNA leaves this call unchecked. CDR1 is SGHTA and CDR2 is FQGNSA in the germline V gene. The CDR3 extends over 15 amino acids. CDR3 in amino acids: CASSRGGTARQPQHF.

V is TRBV3-1 and J is TRBJ2-1; the TRBD2 assignment by TCRdb is unverifiable without DNA. The germline CDR1 and CDR2 sequences are LGHDT and YNNKEL (reference sequence). The CDR3 runs 16 residues. This chain's CDR3 is CASSPWGSGTWNEQFF.

The rearrangement joins TRBV27 to TRBJ2-3. Germline loops: CDR1 MNHEY, CDR2 SMNVEV (reference sequence). CDR3 length: 15 residues. CDR3 region: CASSVSADPTPTQYF.

This CDR3 is CSVVRGTSGATEAFF. This rearrangement joins TRBV29-1 to TRBJ1-1; the TCRdb call, TRBD1, lacks DNA for checking. The germline V gene has CDR1 SQVTM and CDR2 ANQGSEA. This CDR3 is 15 amino acids long. Full variable domain (rest looked up from reference TRBV29-1 and TRBJ1-1): SAVISQKPSRDICQRGTSLTIQCQVDSQVTMMFWYRQQPGQSLTLIATANQGSEATYESGFVIDKFPISRPNLTFSTLTVSNMSPEDSSIYLCSVVRGTSGATEAFFGQGTRLTVV.

The chain links TRBV9 to TRBJ2-7; the TCRdb call, TRBD1, lacks DNA for checking. Germline V gene data show CDR1 as SGDLS and CDR2 as YYNGEE. This CDR3 has 14 residues. Here the CDR3 reads CASSVEGQGGEQYF.

This chain joins TRBV5-6 and TRBJ2-5; TCRdb lists TRBD2, though no DNA is available to test this call. CDR3 length: 14 amino acids. Germline CDR1 SGHDT, CDR2 YYEEEE. The CDR3 sequence: CASARPSGRGTQYF.

The CDR3: CASSDPARGGNTEAFF. The V and J genes are TRBV12-3 or TRBV12-4 and TRBJ1-1; TCRdb reports TRBD1, a call that lacks DNA to check it against. The CDR3 runs to 16 residues.

The V gene is TRBV3-1, the J gene TRBJ2-7; TCRdb's D call, TRBD1, is unchecked because there is no DNA. This CDR3 is built from 16 residues. Germline V gene sequence: CDR1 LGHDT, CDR2 YNNKEL (reference sequence). The CDR3 sequence: CASSHPGGRGTYEQYF.

V gene TRBV5-1 combines with J gene TRBJ1-1; TCRdb outputs TRBD1, but without DNA this stays unchecked. CDR1 and CDR2 from the germline V gene are SGHRS and YFSETQ. The length of the CDR3 is 15 residues. The CDR3 sequence: CASSGDRGHLTEAFF.

The V gene is TRBV7-3, the J gene TRBJ2-1; the TCRdb D gene call, TRBD2, has no DNA to confirm it. Germline V gene data show CDR1 as SGHTA and CDR2 as FQGTGA. The CDR3 covers 15 residues. The CDR3 spells CASSLGLAGADEQFF.

The chain employs TRBV12-3 or TRBV12-4 and TRBJ2-1; the D gene TCRdb calls, TRBD1, cannot be checked with no DNA. This CDR3 is 14 amino acids long. This chain's CDR3 is CASSPGGPYNEQFF.

CDR3 protein: CASSVDSYEQYF. The chain recombines TRBV2 with TRBJ2-7; the D gene TCRdb calls, TRBD1, cannot be checked with no DNA. This CDR3 region has 12 residues. CDR1 is SNHLY and CDR2 is FYNNEI in the germline V gene. The full variable domain, with the rest looked up from reference TRBV2 and TRBJ2-7, is EPEVTQTPSHQVTQMGQEVILRCVPISNHLYFYWYRQILGQKVEFLVSFYNNEISEKSEIFDDQFSVERPDGSNFTLKIRSTKLEDSAMYFCASSVDSYEQYFGPGTRLTVT.

The J gene is TRBJ1-1, the V gene TRBV21-1. TRBV21-1 is classified as a pseudogene. The CDR3 covers 15 residues. This CDR3 reads CASSKGGERNTEAFF.